This T cell receptor beta chain was sequenced for a study of vaccination and CD4 T cells after COVID-19. Treatment indicated: roughly 10-day PBMC culture with coronavirus spike peptide pools or control peptides (ViraFEST assay). Wells contained some 1.9 million PBMCs each, and these were cultured with around 10 IU/ml IL-2 and about 11 ug/ml peptide pools. Having spent 10 days in culture, CD4+ T cells were then isolated by negative selection. Oncomine TCR Beta short-read sequencing was applied to DNA from cultured CD4+ T cells. In TCRdb, the PCR reads were re-called with MiXCR into one record per CDR3 protein. The sample lists under 20,000 distinct CDR3 sequences; roughly two fifths were seen once. Study observations and caveats: The median number of SARS-CoV-2-reactive clonotypes increased from around 20 to 38, a change that did not reach significance. Convalescent patients' clones that were vaccine-specific were spike mono-reactive in 304 of 307 cases.

This clonotype was counted only a few times. Antigen specificity is unknown. The V gene end was trimmed by 0 bases and the J gene end by 7 bases; junction bases not matched to a gene: 12. CDR1 and CDR2 (germline): LNHNV, YYDKDF (reference sequence). This CDR3 has 18 residues. The chain recombines TRBV15 with TRBJ1-6; 7 bases align to TRBD1. The clonotype originates from a human donor who had recovered from COVID-19. The specimen comprised CD4+ T cells from blood, cultured in vitro, sampled after SARS-CoV-2 vaccination. The CDR3 DNA reads TGTGCCACCAGCAGAGATCTCCAGGGGGAAATTAAGAATTCACCCCTCCACTTT. Translation: CATSRDLQGEIKNSPLHF.